A single TCR beta chain is shown here with its context. This record belongs to a study of blood T cell repertoires in COVID-19. The wider study: Both acute and convalescent COVID-19 samples were obtained from the United States, Italy and Spain.

The germline V and J ends were trimmed by 4 bases and 8 bases, with 14 bases remaining between them. The CDR3 is 13 residues long. Germline V gene data show CDR1 as ENHRY and CDR2 as SYGVKD. The table came from immunoSEQ multiplex PCR; TCRdb's copy has only in-frame clones and leaves some out. The sample lists around 68,000 clones, around four fifths occurring once. The TCR comes from a human donor in a cohort sampled during active COVID-19. The rearrangement uses TRBV10-3 and TRBJ1-2; the D gene is possibly TRBD1 (6 bases). What was sequenced was peripheral blood. CDR3 DNA: TGTGCCATCAGTGGGATCCGGGACACCGGCTACACCTTC. This codes for CAISGIRDTGYTF.